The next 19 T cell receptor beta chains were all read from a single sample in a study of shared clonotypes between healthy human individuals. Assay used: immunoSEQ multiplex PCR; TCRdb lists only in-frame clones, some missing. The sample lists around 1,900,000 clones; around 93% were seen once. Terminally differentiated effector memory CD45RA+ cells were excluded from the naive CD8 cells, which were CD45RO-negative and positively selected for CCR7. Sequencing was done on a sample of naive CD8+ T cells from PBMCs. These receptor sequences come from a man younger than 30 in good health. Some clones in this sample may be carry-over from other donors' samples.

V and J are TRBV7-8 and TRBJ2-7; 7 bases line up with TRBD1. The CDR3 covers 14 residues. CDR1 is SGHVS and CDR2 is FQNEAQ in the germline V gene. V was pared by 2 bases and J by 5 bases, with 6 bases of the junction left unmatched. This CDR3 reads CASSLLGRGNEQYF. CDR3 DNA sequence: TGTGCCAGCAGCTTATTGGGCAGGGGGAACGAGCAGTACTTC. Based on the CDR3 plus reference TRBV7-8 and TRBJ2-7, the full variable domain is GAGVSQSPRYKVAKRGQDVALRCDPISGHVSLFWYQQALGQGPEFLTYFQNEAQLDKSGLPSDRFFAERPEGSVSTLKIQRTQQEDSAVYLCASSLLGRGNEQYFGPGTRLTVT.

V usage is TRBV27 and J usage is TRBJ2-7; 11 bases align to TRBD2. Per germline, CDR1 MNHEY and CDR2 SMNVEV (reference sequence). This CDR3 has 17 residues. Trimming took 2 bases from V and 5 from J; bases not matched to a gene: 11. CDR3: CASSLQGTVTSGNEQYF. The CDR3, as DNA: TGTGCCAGCAGTTTACAGGGAACTGTGACTAGCGGGAACGAGCAGTACTTC.

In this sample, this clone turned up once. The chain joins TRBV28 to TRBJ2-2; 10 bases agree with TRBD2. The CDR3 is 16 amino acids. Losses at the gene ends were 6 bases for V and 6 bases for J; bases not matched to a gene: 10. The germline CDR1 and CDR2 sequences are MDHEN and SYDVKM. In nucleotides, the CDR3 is TGTGCCAGCAGCCCTCTAGCGGGAGTTATCGCCGGGGAGCTGTTTTTT. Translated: CASSPLAGVIAGELFF.

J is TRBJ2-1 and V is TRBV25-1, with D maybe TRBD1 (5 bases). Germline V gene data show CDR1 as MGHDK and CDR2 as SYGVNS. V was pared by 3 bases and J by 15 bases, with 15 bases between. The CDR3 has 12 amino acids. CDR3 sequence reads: CASSDPGERGFF. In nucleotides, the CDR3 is TGTGCCAGCAGTGACCCGGGTGAAAGGGGGTTCTTC.

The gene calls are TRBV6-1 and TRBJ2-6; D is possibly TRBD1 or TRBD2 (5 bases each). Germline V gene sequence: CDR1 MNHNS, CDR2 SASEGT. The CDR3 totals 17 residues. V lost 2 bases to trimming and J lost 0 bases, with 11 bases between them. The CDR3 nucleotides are TGTGCCAGCAGTGAACAGGGACCGAGCTCTGGGGCCAACGTCCTGACTTTC. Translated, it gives CASSEQGPSSGANVLTF.

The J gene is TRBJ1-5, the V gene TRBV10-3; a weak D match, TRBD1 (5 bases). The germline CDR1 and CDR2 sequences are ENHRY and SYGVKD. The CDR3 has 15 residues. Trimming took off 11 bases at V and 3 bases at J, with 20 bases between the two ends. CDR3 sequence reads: CASGQEWGNNQPQHF. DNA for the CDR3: TGTGCCTCAGGTCAAGAGTGGGGGAACAATCAGCCCCAGCATTTT.

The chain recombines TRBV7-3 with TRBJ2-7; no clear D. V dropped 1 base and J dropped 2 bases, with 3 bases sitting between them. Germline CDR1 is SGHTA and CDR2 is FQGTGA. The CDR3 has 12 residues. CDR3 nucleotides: TGTGCCAGCAGCTTAAAACCCTACGAGCAGTACTTC. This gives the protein CASSLKPYEQYF. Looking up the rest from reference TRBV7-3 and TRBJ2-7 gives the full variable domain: GAGVSQTPSNKVTEKGKYVELRCDPISGHTALYWYRQSLGQGPEFLIYFQGTGAADDSGLPNDRFFAVRPEGSVSTLKIQRTERGDSAVYLCASSLKPYEQYFGPGTRLTVT.

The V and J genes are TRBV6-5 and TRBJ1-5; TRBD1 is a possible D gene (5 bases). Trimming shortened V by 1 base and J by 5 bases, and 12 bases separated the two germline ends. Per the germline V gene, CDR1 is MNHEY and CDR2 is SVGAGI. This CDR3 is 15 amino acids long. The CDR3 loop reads CASSYFRGADQPQHF. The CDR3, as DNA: TGTGCCAGCAGTTACTTTCGAGGGGCGGATCAGCCCCAGCATTTT.

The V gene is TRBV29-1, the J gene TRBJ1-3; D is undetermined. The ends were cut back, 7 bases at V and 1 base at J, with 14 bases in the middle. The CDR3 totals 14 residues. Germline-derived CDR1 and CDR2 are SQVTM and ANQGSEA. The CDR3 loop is CSATSPGSGNTIYF. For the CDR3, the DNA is TGCAGCGCTACAAGCCCGGGGTCTGGAAACACCATATATTTT.

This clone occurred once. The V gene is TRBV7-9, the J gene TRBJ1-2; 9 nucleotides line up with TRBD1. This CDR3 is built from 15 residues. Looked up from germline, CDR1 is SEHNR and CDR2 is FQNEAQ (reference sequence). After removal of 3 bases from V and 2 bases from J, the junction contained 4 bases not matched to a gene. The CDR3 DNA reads TGTGCCAGCAGCTTTGGACAGGGGAAGAACTATGGCTACACCTTC. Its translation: CASSFGQGKNYGYTF.

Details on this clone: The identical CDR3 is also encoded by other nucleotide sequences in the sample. CDR3 coding DNA: TGTGCCAGCAGCGTAGGGGGCGGATACTACGAGCAGTACTTC. This sequence encodes CASSVGGGYYEQYF. The chain joins TRBV9 to TRBJ2-7; possible D gene TRBD1, 5 bases. The CDR3 contains 14 residues. Trimming took off 0 bases at V and 3 bases at J, with 10 bases between the two ends. CDR1 is SGDLS, CDR2 YYNGEE, per germline.

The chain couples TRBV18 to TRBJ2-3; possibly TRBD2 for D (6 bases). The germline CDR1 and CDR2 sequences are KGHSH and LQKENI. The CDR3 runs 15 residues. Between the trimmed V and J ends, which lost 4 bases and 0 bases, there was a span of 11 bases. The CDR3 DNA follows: TGTGCCAGCTCACTGGGACTTACAAGCACAGATACGCAGTATTTT. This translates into CASSLGLTSTDTQYF.

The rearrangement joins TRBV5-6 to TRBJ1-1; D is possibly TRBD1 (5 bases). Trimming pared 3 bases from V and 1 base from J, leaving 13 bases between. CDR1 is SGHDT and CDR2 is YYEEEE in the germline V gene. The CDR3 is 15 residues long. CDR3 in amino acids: CASSSLGGRNTEAFF. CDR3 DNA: TGTGCCAGCAGCTCTCTGGGGGGACGGAACACTGAAGCTTTCTTT.

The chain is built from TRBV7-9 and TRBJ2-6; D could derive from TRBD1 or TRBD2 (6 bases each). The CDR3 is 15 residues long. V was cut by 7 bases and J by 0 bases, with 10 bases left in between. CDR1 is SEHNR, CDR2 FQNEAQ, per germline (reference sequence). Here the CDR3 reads CASTRGPSGANVLTF. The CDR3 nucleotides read TGTGCCAGCACCCGGGGGCCCTCTGGGGCCAACGTCCTGACTTTC.

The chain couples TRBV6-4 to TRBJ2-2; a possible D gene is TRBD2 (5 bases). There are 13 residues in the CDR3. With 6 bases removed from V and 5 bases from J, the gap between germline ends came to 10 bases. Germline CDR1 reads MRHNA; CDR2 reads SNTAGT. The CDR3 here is CASSDRGTGELFF. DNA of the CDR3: TGTGCCAGCAGCGACCGGGGAACCGGGGAGCTGTTTTTT.

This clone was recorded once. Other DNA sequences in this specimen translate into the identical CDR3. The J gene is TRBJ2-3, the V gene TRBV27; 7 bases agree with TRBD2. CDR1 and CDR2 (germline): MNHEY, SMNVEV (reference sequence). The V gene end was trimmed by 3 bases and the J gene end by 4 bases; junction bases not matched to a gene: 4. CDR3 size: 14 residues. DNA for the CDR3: TGTGCCAGCAGTTTTTTGGCGGGAGCAGATACGCAGTATTTT. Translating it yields CASSFLAGADTQYF.

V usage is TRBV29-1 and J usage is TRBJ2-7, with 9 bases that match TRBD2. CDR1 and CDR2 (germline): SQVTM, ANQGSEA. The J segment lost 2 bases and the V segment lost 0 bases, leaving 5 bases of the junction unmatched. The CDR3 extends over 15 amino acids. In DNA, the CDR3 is TGCAGCGTTGAAGAACTAGCGGGTGAGACCTACGAGCAGTACTTC. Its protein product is CSVEELAGETYEQYF.

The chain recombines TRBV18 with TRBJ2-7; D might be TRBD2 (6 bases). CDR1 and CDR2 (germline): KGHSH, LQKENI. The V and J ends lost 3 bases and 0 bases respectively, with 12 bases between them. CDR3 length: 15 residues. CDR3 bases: TGTGCCAGCTCACCTAGTAGCGGCCCCTCCTACGAGCAGTACTTC. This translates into CASSPSSGPSYEQYF.

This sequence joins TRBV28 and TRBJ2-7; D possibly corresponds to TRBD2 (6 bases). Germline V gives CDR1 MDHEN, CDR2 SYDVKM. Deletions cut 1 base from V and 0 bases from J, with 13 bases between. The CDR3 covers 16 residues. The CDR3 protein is CASSLFLGLSSYEQYF. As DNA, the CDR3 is TGTGCCAGCAGTTTATTTTTGGGACTGAGCTCCTACGAGCAGTACTTC.